A selection of T cell receptor beta chains follows, all from one sample in a study of shared clonotypes between healthy human individuals. Assay used: immunoSEQ multiplex PCR; TCRdb lists only in-frame clones, some missing. Of 550,000 to 700,000 clones listed, 73% were seen once; the top ten hold 1.5% to 2%. Input material: memory CD4+ T cells sorted from blood. All receptors come from a young woman in good health. CDR3s include the opening cysteine and the closing phenylalanine or tryptophan. The D gene is left open where the match is weak. Expanded clones get a size class; other rows say once, few or many, or leave the size out.

D gene	V gene	J gene	clone size	CDR3 protein	CDR3 DNA
TRBD2	TRBV5-5	TRBJ2-3	NA	CASSREGDTQYF	TGTGCCAGCAGCCGGGAGGGGGATACGCAGTATTTT
NA	TRBV28	TRBJ2-7	few	CASSLNRGEQYF	TGTGCCAGCAGTTTGAACCGGGGTGAGCAGTACTTC
TRBD1	TRBV5-1	TRBJ2-5	many	CASSLGDRDQETQYF	TGCGCCAGCAGCTTGGGGGACAGGGACCAAGAGACCCAGTACTTC
NA	TRBV19	TRBJ2-7	NA	CASTLRSDSSYEQYF	TGTGCCAGTACCCTACGGTCTGACAGCTCCTACGAGCAGTACTTC
NA	TRBV5-4	TRBJ2-1	NA	CASRPSALGMGSYNEQFF	TGTGCCAGCAGGCCAAGCGCCCTCGGGATGGGGTCCTACAATGAGCAGTTCTTC
NA	TRBV6-5	TRBJ2-2	NA	CASSYTSPAAGELFF	TGTGCCAGCAGTTACACCTCCCCAGCGGCCGGGGAGCTGTTTTTT
NA	TRBV5-6	TRBJ1-5	many	CASSWQGNQPQHF	TGTGCCAGCAGCTGGCAGGGCAATCAGCCCCAGCATTTT
NA	TRBV4-1	TRBJ1-1	NA	CASSQERKGGHTEAFF	TGCGCCAGCAGCCAGGAGAGAAAGGGGGGCCACACTGAAGCTTTCTTT
NA	TRBV18	TRBJ2-2	NA	CASSPRGQDGELFF	TGTGCCAGCTCCCCGCGAGGGCAGGACGGGGAGCTGTTTTTT
TRBD2	TRBV7-2	TRBJ2-1	NA	CASSLTSGRAYEQFF	TGTGCCAGCAGCCTGACTAGCGGGAGGGCCTATGAGCAGTTCTTC
NA	TRBV30	TRBJ1-1	NA	CAWSGTGSTEAFF	TGTGCCTGGAGCGGAACAGGGAGCACTGAAGCTTTCTTT
NA	TRBV5-5	TRBJ1-5	NA	CASSLGQGTVQPQHF	TGTGCCAGCAGCTTGGGTCAGGGGACGGTTCAGCCCCAGCATTTT
NA	TRBV10-2	TRBJ2-3	NA	CATKKGGWNTQYF	TGCGCCACCAAAAAGGGGGGCTGGAATACGCAGTATTTT
TRBD2	TRBV20-1	TRBJ2-5	NA	CSAWGGETQYF	TGCAGTGCTTGGGGGGGGGAGACCCAGTACTTC
TRBD2	TRBV5-8	TRBJ2-7	NA	CASSLSLAGGPGNEQYF	TGTGCCAGCAGCTTGTCACTAGCGGGAGGGCCTGGAAACGAGCAGTACTTC
NA	TRBV27	TRBJ2-4	NA	CASSSPTRKNIQYF	TGTGCCAGCAGTTCCCCTACTAGAAAAAACATTCAGTACTTC
TRBD1	TRBV4-2	TRBJ1-4	NA	CASSLGDRTTNEKLFF	TGTGCCAGCAGCTTGGGGGACAGAACAACTAATGAAAAACTGTTTTTT
NA	TRBV7-3	TRBJ2-7	NA	CASSSAGDYEQYF	TGTGCCAGCAGCTCCGCCGGGGATTACGAGCAGTACTTC
NA	TRBV14	TRBJ2-7	NA	CASSPQTPPYEQYF	TGTGCCAGCAGCCCGCAAACTCCCCCCTACGAGCAGTACTTC
NA	TRBV7-6	TRBJ2-3	NA	CASSLGLLTDTQYF	TGTGCCAGCAGCTTAGGCCTACTCACAGATACGCAGTATTTT
NA	TRBV6-1	TRBJ1-1	NA	CASSERFLTKAFF	TGTGCCAGCAGTGAAAGGTTTCTTACTAAAGCTTTCTTT
NA	TRBV5-1	TRBJ1-2	NA	CASSLDRLNYGYTF	TGCGCCAGCAGCTTGGACAGGCTCAACTATGGCTACACCTTC
NA	TRBV5-4	TRBJ1-1	NA	CASSFLRGEAFF	TGTGCCAGCAGCTTTCTACGTGGCGAAGCTTTCTTT
NA	TRBV5-4	TRBJ2-1	once	CASSVQDGNYNEQFF	TGTGCCAGCAGCGTACAGGACGGGAATTACAATGAGCAGTTCTTC
TRBD1	TRBV2	TRBJ1-2	NA	CASSGQGTRDGYTF	TGTGCCAGCAGTGGACAGGGAACAAGGGACGGCTACACCTTC
TRBD1	TRBV2	TRBJ1-5	NA	CASTTRQGAIQPQHF	TGTGCCAGCACCACTAGACAGGGGGCTATTCAGCCCCAGCATTTT
NA	TRBV25-1	TRBJ2-5	few	CASSDPRGYRVAQYF	TGTGCCAGCAGTGACCCACGAGGCTACCGTGTGGCCCAGTACTTC
NA	TRBV4-1	TRBJ2-6	NA	CASSRPQETNVLTF	TGCGCCAGCAGCCGGCCACAGGAAACCAACGTCCTGACTTTC
TRBD2	TRBV14	TRBJ2-3	few	CASSLGAGRAQYF	TGTGCCAGCAGCCTAGGAGCGGGACGAGCGCAGTATTTT
NA	TRBV7-6	TRBJ1-3	few	CASSRSRYPGNTIYF	TGTGCCAGCAGCCGAAGCAGGTACCCTGGAAACACCATATATTTT
NA	TRBV30	TRBJ2-1	few	CASSLGNSYNEQFF	TGTGCCTCCTCCCTTGGGAACTCCTACAATGAGCAGTTCTTC
TRBD2	TRBV19	TRBJ2-7	NA	CASSISGNSYEQYF	TGTGCCAGTAGTATTAGCGGGAACTCCTACGAGCAGTACTTC
NA	TRBV5-4	TRBJ2-7	many	CASSSEVGRVREQYF	TGTGCCAGCAGCTCGGAGGTAGGCAGGGTGAGGGAGCAGTACTTC
NA	TRBV28	TRBJ1-2	few	CASSSIMGNSYGYTF	TGTGCCAGCAGTTCGATAATGGGGAACTCCTATGGCTACACCTTC
NA	TRBV25-1	TRBJ1-1	NA	CASSLMGMNTEAFF	TGTGCCAGCAGTCTCATGGGCATGAACACTGAAGCTTTCTTT
NA	TRBV28	TRBJ1-4	NA	CASSFSGNREKLFF	TGTGCCAGCAGTTTTTCAGGGAATCGCGAAAAACTGTTTTTT
NA	TRBV6-5	TRBJ2-5	few	CASTSGHSQETQYF	TGTGCCAGCACTTCGGGACATTCACAGGAGACCCAGTACTTC
TRBD1	TRBV28	TRBJ1-3	NA	CASSQGQIGGNTIYF	TGTGCCAGCTCACAGGGGCAGATTGGTGGAAACACCATATATTTT
NA	TRBV18	TRBJ2-4	few	CASSSPGRENIQYF	TGTGCCAGCTCATCCCCGGGACGGGAGAACATTCAGTACTTC
TRBD1	TRBV28	TRBJ1-5	NA	CASGRDSNNQPQHF	TGTGCCAGCGGCCGGGACAGCAACAATCAGCCCCAGCATTTT
NA	TRBV5-1	TRBJ1-1	NA	CASRVGSTRDTEAFF	TGCGCCAGCAGGGTAGGATCAACGCGGGACACTGAAGCTTTCTTT
NA	TRBV7-9	TRBJ1-3	NA	CASHSTWRGYSGNTIYF	TGTGCCAGCCACTCCACCTGGCGGGGTTACTCTGGAAACACCATATATTTT
NA	TRBV28	TRBJ2-2	once	CASSPLGGPNTGELFF	TGTGCCAGCAGTCCGCTGGGTGGACCGAACACCGGGGAGCTGTTTTTT
NA	TRBV7-2	TRBJ1-5	NA	CASSLGALSNQPQHF	TGTGCCAGCAGCTTGGGGGCCTTGAGCAATCAGCCCCAGCATTTT
TRBD2	TRBV9	TRBJ2-5	NA	CASSLQTTSGGQETQYF	TGTGCCAGCAGCCTCCAGACGACTAGCGGGGGCCAAGAGACCCAGTACTTC
NA	TRBV6-5	TRBJ1-5	NA	CASSYRPGNGQPQHF	TGTGCCAGCAGTTACAGGCCAGGGAATGGGCAGCCCCAGCATTTT
TRBD2	TRBV19	TRBJ2-3	NA	CASSMWAGVIDTQYF	TGTGCCAGTAGTATGTGGGCGGGAGTGATAGATACGCAGTATTTT
NA	TRBV7-2	TRBJ1-3	many	CASSSTVGTIRNTIYF	TGTGCCAGCAGCTCGACGGTCGGGACCATCCGGAACACCATATATTTT
NA	TRBV21-1	TRBJ2-7	NA	CASGRREGRYEQYF	TGTGCCAGCGGACGGCGGGAGGGTCGTTACGAGCAGTACTTC
NA	TRBV27	TRBJ2-1	NA	CASSSPPYNEQFF	TGTGCCAGCAGTTCCCCTCCCTACAATGAGCAGTTCTTC
TRBD2	TRBV15	TRBJ2-1	NA	CATSRGSRIAGGNEQFF	TGTGCCACCAGCAGAGGCTCTCGGATAGCGGGAGGGAATGAGCAGTTCTTC
TRBD2	TRBV5-4	TRBJ2-7	NA	CASSRQSGILSYEQYF	TGTGCCAGCAGCAGACAAAGCGGGATTCTTTCCTACGAGCAGTACTTC